A single sample gave rise to the 19 T cell receptor beta chains below, sequenced in a study of cytomegalovirus exposure and HLA in healthy donors. Use of 60 Vbeta and 13 Jbeta primers characterized the PCR. Measured with immunoSEQ multiplex PCR; TCRdb has only the in-frame clones, and not every one. The sample lists some 250,000 clones; more than 75% were seen once. The sample was PBMCs. The source of these receptors is a woman between 40 and 55 years old in good health and CMV-seropositive.

The CDR3 DNA follows: TGTGCCTGGAGTGGACTAGCGGGAGTTACTAACACCGGGGAGCTGTTTTTT. It translates to CAWSGLAGVTNTGELFF. This chain connects TRBV30 to TRBJ2-2; 12 bases fit TRBD2. The CDR3 runs 17 residues. The V and J ends lost 1 base and 2 bases, in that order; junction bases with no gene match: 5. The germline gives CDR1 GTSNPN, CDR2 SVGIG (reference sequence).

This CDR3 reads CASNIKAGKTDTQYF. CDR3 coding DNA: TGTGCCAGCAACATAAAGGCGGGGAAAACAGATACGCAGTATTTT. The rearrangement links TRBV6-5 to TRBJ2-3, with D tentatively TRBD2 (6 bases). Germline values: CDR1 MNHEY, CDR2 SVGAGI. V lost 7 bases, J lost 3 bases, and 17 bases lay in between. The length of the CDR3 is 15 residues.

As to this clone: One end of the junction is discordant with germline, which a read error may explain. The rearrangement joins TRBV7-9 to TRBJ1-1; 10 positions agree with TRBD1. Looked up from germline, CDR1 is SEHNR and CDR2 is FQNEAQ (reference sequence). This CDR3 region has 17 residues. In DNA form, the CDR3 reads TGTTCCAGCAGCTTAGCCCGGGACAGGGGTTTGAACACTGAAGCTTTCTTT. It encodes CSSSLARDRGLNTEAFF.

The V call is TRBV25-1, the J call TRBJ2-2; 7 bases fit TRBD1. The ends lost 8 bases at V and 3 bases at J; junction bases unmatched: 6. The CDR3 contains 14 residues. Germline CDR1 is MGHDK and CDR2 is SYGVNS. In DNA form, the CDR3 reads TGTGCCAGCGAGAGACAGGGACACACCGGGGAGCTGTTTTTT. It translates to CASERQGHTGELFF. Variable domain in full (rest from reference TRBV25-1 and TRBJ2-2): EADIYQTPRYLVIGTGKKITLECSQTMGHDKMYWYQQDPGMELHLIHYSYGVNSTEKGDLSSESTVSRIRTEHFPLTLESARPSHTSQYLCASERQGHTGELFFGEGSRLTVL.

The chain has TRBV4-1 and TRBJ2-1, with 12 bases aligning to TRBD2. The CDR3 is 16 amino acids. Germline CDR1 reads MGHRA; CDR2 reads YSYEKL. The junction had 10 bases not matched to a gene; V was cut back by 5 bases and J by 8 bases. CDR3 DNA sequence: TGCGCCAGCAGCTTCTACTCCTCTAGCGGGAGGGATGAGCAGTTCTTC. Translated: CASSFYSSSGRDEQFF.

This clone was seen a handful of times. The rearrangement links TRBV30 to TRBJ2-1, with D unclear. Trimming removed 1 base at V and 0 bases at J, with 13 bases between. The CDR3 runs 16 residues. Germline V gene sequence: CDR1 GTSNPN, CDR2 SVGIG (reference sequence). The CDR3 sequence is CAWSASDWSSYNEQFF. In DNA form, the CDR3 reads TGTGCCTGGAGTGCCAGCGACTGGAGCTCCTACAATGAGCAGTTCTTC.

The chain carries TRBV7-9 and TRBJ2-5; D unresolved. Trimming took off 4 bases at V and 9 bases at J, with 12 bases between the two ends. CDR3 size: 12 residues. Germline assignment: CDR1 SEHNR and CDR2 FQNEAQ (reference sequence). Here the CDR3 reads CASSSTSSSQYF. The CDR3 DNA follows: TGTGCCAGCAGCTCGACATCCTCCTCCCAGTACTTC.

This clone has only one observation. The chain combines TRBV7-3 with TRBJ1-1, with D maybe TRBD1 (5 bases). V was cut by 1 base and J by 4 bases, with 10 bases left in between. Looked up from germline, CDR1 is SGHTA and CDR2 is FQGTGA. CDR3 size: 14 residues. CDR3 region: CASSLIGVGTEAFF. CDR3 sequence (DNA): TGTGCCAGCAGCTTAATAGGGGTGGGCACTGAAGCTTTCTTT.

V usage is TRBV19 and J usage is TRBJ1-4; D possibly corresponds to TRBD1 (6 bases). Between the trimmed V and J ends, which lost 6 bases and 1 base, there was a span of 15 bases. CDR1 and CDR2 from the germline V gene are LNHDA and SQIVND (reference sequence). The CDR3 length is 16 residues. The CDR3 reads CASSRGQTGTNEKLFF. The CDR3 DNA reads as TGTGCCAGTAGCCGCGGACAGACGGGAACTAATGAAAAACTGTTTTTT.

This chain links TRBV9 with TRBJ2-7, with a possible D match to TRBD2 (5 bases). This CDR3 is built from 14 residues. From germline, CDR1 is SGDLS and CDR2 YYNGEE. Trimming took 0 bases from V and 0 from J, leaving 7 bases between them. CDR3 in DNA: TGTGCCAGCAGCGTAGTAGCGTACTCCTACGAGCAGTACTTC. Translating gives CASSVVAYSYEQYF.

The genes are TRBV11-2 and TRBJ1-1; D remains unclear. CDR1 and CDR2 (germline): SGHAT, FQNNGV. V was shortened by 4 bases and J by 7 bases, with 16 bases between the two germline ends. The CDR3 loop spans 14 amino acids. CDR3 DNA: TGTGCCAGCAGCTCTTCAATGGGGAGGGTTGAAGCTTTCTTT. Its translation: CASSSSMGRVEAFF.

This clone was counted only a few times. The CDR3 region is CAISAIQGRGNQPQHF. The CDR3 DNA follows: TGTGCCATCAGTGCGATTCAGGGAAGGGGCAATCAGCCCCAGCATTTT. V usage is TRBV10-3 and J usage is TRBJ1-5; possibly TRBD1 for D (5 bases). The V gene's germline CDR1 is ENHRY and CDR2 SYGVKD. CDR3 length: 16 residues. With 4 bases removed from V and 2 bases from J, the gap between germline ends came to 15 bases.

This clone appeared once. The chain joins TRBV12-5 to TRBJ2-5, with a tentative D call TRBD1 (6 bases). The CDR3 runs 15 residues. V lost 6 bases, J lost 0 bases, and 14 bases lay in between. Germline V gives CDR1 LGHNT, CDR2 FRNRAP. CDR3 in DNA: TGTGCTAGTGGACGGACAGATTGGTACCAAGAGACCCAGTACTTC. Protein: CASGRTDWYQETQYF.

The chain carries TRBV15 and TRBJ2-1; D is perhaps TRBD1 (6 bases). V lost 3 bases and J 1 base, leaving 13 bases between the germline ends. The V gene's germline CDR1 is LNHNV and CDR2 YYDKDF (reference sequence). This CDR3 is built from 16 residues. CDR3 DNA: TGTGCCACCAGCAGCATCATGAGGGGGTCCTACAATGAGCAGTTCTTC. This gives the protein CATSSIMRGSYNEQFF.

The rearrangement links TRBV6-5 to TRBJ1-3, with a tentative D call TRBD1 (5 bases). V lost 5 bases to trimming and J lost 0 bases, with 11 bases between them. The CDR3 consists of 15 residues. Germline loops: CDR1 MNHEY, CDR2 SVGAGI. The CDR3, as DNA: TGTGCCAGCAGTCCGGGACTGATCTCTGGAAACACCATATATTTT. This encodes CASSPGLISGNTIYF.

The chain couples TRBV6-5 to TRBJ1-1; D remains ambiguous. With 3 bases removed from V and 5 bases from J, the gap between germline ends came to 19 bases. CDR1 MNHEY and CDR2 SVGAGI come from the germline V gene. This CDR3 region has 16 residues. DNA for the CDR3: TGTGCCAGCAGTTATTACGGACGTACCCGGGAGACTGAAGCTTTCTTT. Translation: CASSYYGRTRETEAFF.

V is TRBV4-3 and J is TRBJ2-3, with D uncertain. This CDR3 region has 14 residues. The V end lost 1 base, the J end lost 4 bases, and 9 bases lay between the germline ends. The V gene's germline CDR1 is LGHNA and CDR2 YSLEER. CDR3 DNA sequence: TGCGCCAGCAGCCAAGGTCTGACTTCAGATACGCAGTATTTT. Residues: CASSQGLTSDTQYF.

This clone was found once. This chain's CDR3 is CASSMPGSGNTIYF. As DNA, the CDR3 is TGTGCCAGTAGTATGCCAGGGTCTGGAAACACCATATATTTT. The chain is built from TRBV19 and TRBJ1-3; a weak D match, TRBD1 (5 bases). In germline, CDR1 is LNHDA, CDR2 SQIVND (reference sequence). The CDR3 has 14 amino acids. V lost 3 bases to trimming and J lost 1 base, with 7 bases between them.

The V gene is TRBV19, the J gene TRBJ2-5, with unresolved D. Germline V gives CDR1 LNHDA, CDR2 SQIVND (reference sequence). The CDR3 consists of 12 residues. V lost 4 bases, J lost 4 bases, and 7 bases lay in between. CDR3 region: CASSTAGETQYF. CDR3 coding DNA: TGTGCCAGTAGTACAGCAGGAGAGACCCAGTACTTC.